The 2 T cell receptor beta chains reported below all come from one sample, sequenced in a study of blood T cell repertoires in COVID-19. Clones were read by immunoSEQ multiplex PCR, and TCRdb kept only the in-frame ones, dropping some. The table lists over 120,000 clones, 81% of them singletons. Sample: peripheral blood. All receptors come from a human donor in a cohort sampled during active COVID-19.

This chain links TRBV7-2 with TRBJ2-7; 9 bases fit TRBD1. The CDR3 has 14 residues. Trimming took 7 bases from V and 8 from J; bases not matched to a gene: 12. Germline CDR1 is SGHTA and CDR2 is FQGNSA. CDR3: CASTPGTGYTKQYF. Here the CDR3 DNA reads TGTGCCAGCACCCCCGGGACAGGGTATACCAAGCAGTACTTC.

This chain links TRBV19 with TRBJ2-2; D gene ambiguous. There are 15 residues in the CDR3. Germline assignment: CDR1 LNHDA and CDR2 SQIVND (reference sequence). Trimming removed 7 bases at V and 0 bases at J, with 12 bases between. The CDR3: CASIQRHANTGELFF. DNA of the CDR3: TGTGCCAGTATCCAGAGGCACGCGAACACCGGGGAGCTGTTTTTT.